Listed below are T cell receptor beta chains from one sample, sequenced in a study of blood T cell repertoires in COVID-19. This table comes from immunoSEQ multiplex PCR, and its TCRdb copy is limited to in-frame clones, with some not included. The table shows roughly 71,000 clones, with over 80% occurring only once. Sequencing used peripheral blood. The origin of the receptors is a woman older than 75 with acute or convalescent COVID-19. The CDR3 runs from the conserved cysteine through the conserved F or W. Fields, in order: CDR3 protein, CDR3 DNA, clone size, V gene, D gene, J gene. The D gene is left open where the match is weak. Only some rows state a clone size, as once, few, many or a class for expanded clones.

CDR3: CASSSQGGQGDTQYF; DNA: TGTGCCAGCTCATCACAGGGGGGGCAAGGAGATACGCAGTATTTT; size: .; V: TRBV18; D: .; J: TRBJ2-3
CDR3: CSASGASGGVAYNEQFF; DNA: TGCAGTGCTAGTGGGGCTAGCGGGGGGGTAGCCTACAATGAGCAGTTCTTC; size: .; V: TRBV20-1; D: TRBD2; J: TRBJ2-1
CDR3: CASSYGWSSYNSPLHF; DNA: TGTGCCAGCAGTTACGGCTGGAGCTCCTATAATTCACCCCTCCACTTT; size: .; V: TRBV6-5; D: .; J: TRBJ1-6
CDR3: CASTTGQGVYGYTF; DNA: TGTGCCAGCACCACGGGACAGGGGGTATATGGCTACACCTTC; size: .; V: TRBV9; D: TRBD1; J: TRBJ1-2
CDR3: CASSPAGTVIEQYF; DNA: TGTGCCAGCAGCCCAGCAGGGACAGTTATCGAGCAGTACTTC; size: few; V: TRBV11-3; D: TRBD1; J: TRBJ2-7
CDR3: CASRLQIGAEAFF; DNA: TGTGCCAGCAGACTACAAATCGGCGCTGAAGCTTTCTTT; size: .; V: TRBV6-5; D: .; J: TRBJ1-1
CDR3: CASSDPGQGARAFF; DNA: TGCGCCAGCAGTGACCCCGGACAGGGGGCGCGGGCTTTCTTT; size: .; V: TRBV10-1; D: TRBD1; J: TRBJ1-1
CDR3: CASSLSYGGHSPLHF; DNA: TGTGCCAGCAGCTTAAGTTATGGGGGCCATTCACCCCTCCACTTT; size: .; V: TRBV11-2; D: .; J: TRBJ1-6
CDR3: CASSVGWDSVTGANVLTF; DNA: TGTGCCAGCAGCGTAGGTTGGGACAGCGTGACTGGGGCCAACGTCCTGACTTTC; size: .; V: TRBV9; D: TRBD1; J: TRBJ2-6
CDR3: CASGGSGRVNTGELFF; DNA: TGTGCCAGCGGTGGTAGCGGGAGAGTGAACACCGGGGAGCTGTTTTTT; size: .; V: TRBV9; D: TRBD2; J: TRBJ2-2
CDR3: CASSLMAGVDGYTF; DNA: TGCGCCAGCAGCTTGATGGCAGGGGTGGATGGCTACACCTTC; size: .; V: TRBV5-1; D: .; J: TRBJ1-2
CDR3: CATQSTGTLQETQYF; DNA: TGTGCCACCCAGTCGACAGGGACTCTGCAAGAGACCCAGTACTTC; size: .; V: TRBV15; D: .; J: TRBJ2-5
CDR3: CASSEETGRTSEAFF; DNA: TGTGCCAGCAGTGAAGAAACGGGGAGGACTTCTGAAGCTTTCTTT; size: few; V: TRBV2; D: .; J: TRBJ1-1
CDR3: CASGQSSNQPQHF; DNA: TGTGCCAGCGGACAGTCGTCCAATCAGCCCCAGCATTTT; size: .; V: TRBV12-3/TRBV12-4; D: .; J: TRBJ1-5
CDR3: CASSPPLPSVLGGYTF; DNA: TGTGCCAGCAGCCCTCCGCTCCCGTCGGTTTTGGGCGGCTACACCTTC; size: .; V: TRBV3-1/TRBV3-2; D: .; J: TRBJ1-2
CDR3: CASKENPLGPTEAFF; DNA: TGTGCCAGCAAAGAAAATCCCCTCGGTCCCACTGAAGCTTTCTTT; size: .; V: TRBV2; D: .; J: TRBJ1-1
CDR3: CASSVDPGINTEAFF; DNA: TGTGCCAGCAGCGTAGACCCCGGGATTAACACTGAAGCTTTCTTT; size: .; V: TRBV9; D: .; J: TRBJ1-1
CDR3: CASSSRTGPNTGELFF; DNA: TGTGCCAGCAGCTCGCGGACAGGGCCGAACACCGGGGAGCTGTTTTTT; size: .; V: TRBV7-8; D: TRBD1; J: TRBJ2-2
CDR3: CTSRERSNEKLFF; DNA: TGTACCTCGAGGGAGAGGTCTAATGAAAAACTGTTTTTT; size: .; V: TRBV6-5; D: .; J: TRBJ1-4
CDR3: CASSLGTYDGYTF; DNA: TGTGCCAGCAGCTTAGGTACTTACGATGGCTACACCTTC; size: .; V: TRBV7-2; D: .; J: TRBJ1-2
CDR3: CAREIQGAEAFF; DNA: TGTGCCAGAGAGATACAGGGAGCTGAAGCTTTCTTT; size: .; V: TRBV2; D: .; J: TRBJ1-1
CDR3: CASSVGPQGALNTEAFF; DNA: TGTGCCAGCAGCGTAGGACCCCAAGGGGCTCTGAACACTGAAGCTTTCTTT; size: .; V: TRBV9; D: .; J: TRBJ1-1